This T cell receptor (beta chain) was identified in a study of human T cells and chemical hapten exposure. Sample time point: pre-sensitization, week 0. Treatment meaning: therapeutic diphenylcyclopropenone sensitization with weekly scalp DPC. For the library, individual cDNA molecules each received unique molecular identifiers. TCRdb reprocessed the RACE reads via MiXCR and lists one record per CDR3 protein. The sample consists of roughly 110,000 distinct CDR3 sequences, around 12% of them appearing once. CDR3 length equals 14 residues. Germline V CDR1 and CDR2: SGHVS, FNYEAQ. The ends lost 5 bases at V and 1 base at J; junction bases unmatched: 4. Notes on this clonotype: Its antigen remains unidentified.

Points from the study as a whole: Alopecia in the donors means their immune response may deviate from healthy people's.

This chain joins TRBV7-6 and TRBJ1-1; the match to TRBD1 covers 7 bases. This sequence was found in a woman aged 45-65 years with alopecia areata. Some clones in this sample may be carry-over from other donors' samples. The sample consisted of whole blood, taken in connection with sensitization to the hapten diphenylcyclopropenone (DPC). In nucleotides, the CDR3 is TGTGCCAGCAGCCGGACAGGACCGAACACTGAAGCTTTCTTT. It encodes CASSRTGPNTEAFF.